Here is one TCR beta chain with its context. Its target antigen remains unknown. Per-nucleotide qualities are absent, and no much larger clonotype sits a single base away. Receptor amplification or capture employed multiplex PCR. Sequencing was performed on an Illumina HiSeq 4000. CDR3 regions were amplified by Arm-PCR with iRepertoire HTBI primers to construct TCR beta libraries. Before sequencing, the PCR products underwent gel purification. On the study's bioinformatics: Gene usage analysis of CDR3 amino acid clonotypes used the roughly 60 TRBV and about 13 TRBJ segments found across samples. Filtered high-quality paired reads were merged into contigs using COPE and FqMerger. BLAST was used to align contigs to IMGT TRBV, TRBD and TRBJ reference genes, with CDR3 defined following IMGT. Clonotypes above 0.1% frequency were classified as highly expanded clones. Shannon entropy served as the measure of repertoire diversity, while the Gini coefficient captured V-J evenness. A clonotype was considered public if more than one individual shared it. TCRdb reran the public reads through fastp at Q25 and MiXCR, keeping productive beta chains. CDR3 protein sequences are deduplicated, and each keeps its most common genes and DNA. The V and J calls come from TCRdb's annotation, not from the publication. The sample yields about 530,000 distinct CDR3 sequences; about 16% were counted once. The ten biggest clones cover roughly 25% of the sample.

The data are from a study of regulatory T cells in long-lasting Graves disease (dated by TCRdb to the early 2020s). Context from the whole study: Antithyroid drugs had been taken for less than 3 months by newly diagnosed Graves' disease patients. A total of around 35 samples underwent TCR sequencing: approximately 13 from persistent and roughly 20 from newly diagnosed Graves' disease patients. The study was conducted in China and was registered as a clinical trial. Patients with persistent Graves' disease were compared with patients with newly diagnosed Graves' disease using TCR sequencing and RNA sequencing of peripheral blood. What the work shows at the level of the full study, not this receptor alone: The small sample size was acknowledged by the authors as a limitation that may reduce accuracy. Peripheral blood alone was examined, since thyroid tissue, which constituted the primary lesion, could not be accessed. Compared with newly diagnosed patients, patients with persistent Graves' disease had lower TCR Shannon entropy and fewer highly expanded clones, which suggests clonal expansion. Persistent disease showed preferential use of TRBV28, TRBJ1-2 and TRBJ2-5, whereas newly diagnosed disease favored TRBV20-1 and TRBJ2-1. More public clonotypes were shared among persistent patients (over 2,500) than among newly diagnosed patients (just under 1,000). Sequencing and analysis were limited to the TCR beta chain.

The CDR3 starts with the cysteine, ends with the phenylalanine, and has 15 residues. The kept DNA is CDR3 alone, 45 bases in frame from the first base. The germline V gene provides CDR1 SNHLY and CDR2 FYNNEI. The junction shows trimming of 4 bases on V and 0 bases on J, and the gene matches do not reach 2 bases of it. The sample's time point label, decoded: newly diagnosed GD, antithyroid drugs for less than 3 months. For both TCR sequencing and RNA sequencing, RNA was extracted from PBMCs using TRIzol. Graves' disease was diagnosed according to American Thyroid Association guidelines. Patients were recruited from an endocrinology department in Xi'an, China. Each patient gave around 9.2 milliliters of peripheral blood, collected in an EDTA anticoagulant tube. Ficoll Paque Plus density gradient separation was used to isolate PBMCs, and no additional T cell sorting was done. An Agilent 2100 Bioanalyzer and agarose gel were used to assess RNA quality, and a NanoDrop 2000 was used to measure RNA concentration.

The same sample was also studied in work on T cells in Graves' hyperthyroidism and ophthalmopathy. Taken from the second paper: A patient counted as having stable Graves' hyperthyroidism if no progression to ophthalmopathy occurred over 18 months of follow-up. Hyperthyroidism patients were newly diagnosed, with disease duration under 2 months, and aged 18 to 65 years. Any patient with an uncontrolled infection, another autoimmune disease, pregnancy or lactation was excluded. Clinical symptoms, serum thyroxine and TRAb, thyroid ultrasound, and orbital computed tomography formed the basis for the diagnoses. For the first round of RT-PCR on the TCR CDR3, the HTBI primer set was used together with the Qiagen OneStep RT-PCR kit. Most expanded thyroid clonotypes (frequency above 0.001) were also detected in blood, a finding suggesting that blood repertoires may reflect thyroid immune responses. Ophthalmopathy was separated from stable hyperthyroidism by a 13 V-J signature model, with approximately 85% sensitivity and about 81% specificity obtained in cross-validation and 80%/75% obtained in testing. In validation, the model predicted progression to ophthalmopathy a median of roughly 6.5 months before onset, with roughly 70% sensitivity and roughly 79% specificity. A discovery cohort of about a hundred patients, roughly 45 with Graves' ophthalmopathy and fewer than 65 with stable Graves' hyperthyroidism, was used to find distinguishing TCR V-J signatures. Prospective prediction of ophthalmopathy was tested in an independent validation cohort consisting of 18 to 20 hyperthyroidism patients and 17 patients who later progressed to ophthalmopathy. The approximately 95 discovery patients were divided at random into training and test sets in a 7:3 ratio. The study also compared thyroid tissue and blood T-cell repertoires from 6 or 7 Graves' hyperthyroidism patients. After blood sampling, hyperthyroidism patients were treated with methimazole at a starting dose of 30 mg daily, and ophthalmopathy patients were treated with high-dose intravenous methylprednisolone. Libraries were constructed in a second round of multiplex PCR, after which size selection and purification were carried out. Sequencing of the libraries was done on an Illumina HiSeq2000 using paired-end 100 bp reads. SOAPnuke was used to process the raw data, with reads discarded if the reads contained adapters or uncalled bases, had a mean Phred below 15, or lacked an exact constant-primer or identifier match. COPE v1.2.5 was used to merge the high-quality paired reads, and each unique nucleotide sequence was defined as a clonotype. MiTCR v1.1 was used to align clonotypes to the IMGT TRBV, TRBD and TRBJ reference segments. The analysis was restricted to V-J combinations with a frequency above 0.0001, which together covered 99.2% of the repertoires. The TCS score was defined as the ratio of F50 (clonal expansion) to E x V (chaos), calculated using BLOSUM62-based TCRdist between CDR3 peptides within each V-J. Welch's t-statistics and random forest reduced some 510 V-J features to some 14, which were used in a naive Bayes classifier (R e1071). Sample size was not statistically predetermined, and blinding of investigators to group allocation was not performed. The paper describes TCR Vbeta CDR3 sequencing of more than 120 peripheral blood samples, made up of 40 to 45 ophthalmopathy patients, around 78 hyperthyroidism patients and 17 progressor patients.

The V and J segments used are TRBV2 and TRBJ2-2; a stretch of 7 junction bases matches TRBD2. This receptor was identified in a woman between 40 and 65 years old with Graves disease. Donor details come from another sample of the same person, matched by shared clones. Sequencing was performed on peripheral blood mononuclear cells (PBMCs), taken at new diagnosis, from a patient treated with antithyroid drugs. The DNA reads TGTGCCAGCAGTGGAGGACTAGCGAACACCGGGGAGCTGTTTTTT. Translated, it reads CASSGGLANTGELFF.